Presented here are 18 T cell receptor beta chains from one specimen sequenced in a study of neurological immune-mediated disorders (dated 2019 in TCRdb). Libraries were prepared through 5' RACE. The data were produced on an Illumina HiSeq 2500. TCRdb reanalyzed the raw reads on its own, using fastp at Q25 for trimming and MiXCR for clone calling, and kept in-frame beta chains. Identical CDR3 protein sequences are pooled into one entry, listed with their most common genes and DNA. This sample has fewer than 60,000 distinct CDR3 sequences in its table, and around 3.5% of those were observed once. 6.5% of the sample comes from the top ten. What was sequenced was PBMCs. All receptors derive from a man aged 55-75 years with multiple sclerosis.

As for this clonotype: It may be a read error: a sequence one base away is much more abundant. The J gene is TRBJ2-7, the V gene TRBV20-1; D is unclear. The CDR3 has 14 residues. Germline values: CDR1 DFQATT, CDR2 SNEGSKA (reference sequence). The CDR3 spells CSPSRPQEPYEQYF. CDR3 DNA sequence: TGCAGTCCTAGTAGGCCCCAGGAACCCTACGAGCAGTACTTC.

At least ten counts were recorded for this clonotype. The chain employs TRBV10-2 and TRBJ1-1; 9 bases map to TRBD1. V was pared by 1 base and J by 8 bases, with 5 bases of the junction left unmatched. This CDR3 contains 14 residues. Germline CDR1 WSHSY, CDR2 SAAADI. CDR3 DNA: TGCGCCAGCAGTGAGTACTCCGGACAGGGGGAAGCTTTCTTT. It encodes CASSEYSGQGEAFF.

This clonotype was counted many times. In nucleotides, the CDR3 is TGTGCCAGCAGCTTAGACCAGGGTTCCGAAGCTTTCTTT. Protein sequence: CASSLDQGSEAFF. The chain joins TRBV7-9 to TRBJ1-1; a possible D gene is TRBD1 (5 bases). The V gene lost 1 base and the J gene lost 8 bases, with 11 bases spanning the gap. CDR3 length: 13 residues. Germline V gene sequence: CDR1 SEHNR, CDR2 FQNEAQ (reference sequence).

This clonotype was seen repeatedly, ten times or more. V gene TRBV5-1 combines with J gene TRBJ1-1, with TRBD1 matching 7 bases. With 0 bases clipped from V and 7 bases from J, the junction kept 6 bases outside the gene matches. The CDR3 contains 14 residues. Germline V CDR1 and CDR2: SGHRS, YFSETQ. Here the CDR3 DNA reads TGCGCCAGCAGCTTGGAAAGGGGGCACGATGAAGCTTTCTTT. It encodes CASSLERGHDEAFF. Drawing the rest from reference TRBV5-1 and TRBJ1-1, the complete variable domain is KAGVTQTPRYLIKTRGQQVTLSCSPISGHRSVSWYQQTPGQGLQFLFEYFSETQRNKGNFPGRFSGRQFSNSRSEMNVSTLELGDSALYLCASSLERGHDEAFFGQGTRLTVV.

This clonotype has at least ten counts. This chain joins TRBV5-5 and TRBJ2-7; the D is unclear. CDR3 length: 13 residues. Germline CDR1 is SGHKS and CDR2 is YYEKEE (reference sequence). V was clipped by 2 bases and J by 3 bases, with 9 bases between them. CDR3 sequence: CASSFGHNYEQYF. The CDR3 DNA reads as TGTGCCAGCAGCTTTGGGCACAACTACGAGCAGTACTTC.

This clonotype was counted ten times or more. V and J are TRBV6-5 and TRBJ2-7, with TRBD1 as a possible D gene (7 bases). The CDR3 is 15 amino acids. Germline CDR1 MNHEY, CDR2 SVGAGI. The V and J ends lost 6 bases and 3 bases respectively, with 18 bases between them. CDR3 coding DNA: TGTGCCAGCAGCAGAGCAGGGGGGTTTGGCTACGAGCAGTACTTC. It is translated as CASSRAGGFGYEQYF.

This clonotype was observed at least ten times. V is TRBV6-1 and J is TRBJ2-7, with D unclear. Trimming shortened V by 7 bases and J by 5 bases, and 18 bases separated the two germline ends. Germline values: CDR1 MNHNS, CDR2 SASEGT. This CDR3 has 14 amino acids. CDR3 residues: CASKLGSMRHEQYF. For the CDR3, the DNA is TGTGCCAGCAAGCTGGGGTCGATGCGGCACGAGCAGTACTTC.

On this clonotype itself: Since a much larger clone is just one base distant, this may be a read error. The V gene is TRBV20-1, the J gene TRBJ2-5, with D unresolved. The V end lost 0 bases, the J end lost 10 bases, and 15 bases lay between the germline ends. The CDR3 loop spans 13 amino acids. CDR1 and CDR2 (germline): DFQATT, SNEGSKA (reference sequence). The CDR3 here is CSARELGPNGQYF. DNA for the CDR3: TGCAGTGCTAGAGAATTGGGCCCCAATGGCCAGTACTTC.

The table lists this clonotype with many counts. The rearrangement uses TRBV20-1 and TRBJ2-6; D uncertain. The V gene's germline CDR1 is DFQATT and CDR2 SNEGSKA (reference sequence). Between the trimmed V and J ends, which lost 6 bases and 0 bases, there was a span of 9 bases. The CDR3 has 14 residues. This chain's CDR3 is CSARYLSGANVLTF. CDR3 nucleotide sequence: TGCAGTGCCCGTTACCTCTCTGGGGCCAACGTCCTGACTTTC.

In its sample, this clonotype was seen a few times. The chain carries TRBV6-6 and TRBJ1-1; D is undetermined. With 4 bases removed from V and 9 bases from J, the gap between germline ends came to 15 bases. The germline V gene encodes CDR1 MNHNY and CDR2 SVGAGI (reference sequence). CDR3 length: 13 residues. The CDR3 DNA is TGTGCCAGCAGTTCCGCCCAAGGTTTCCAAGCTTTCTTT. It yields the protein CASSSAQGFQAFF.

This clonotype was seen at least ten times. The V gene is TRBV27, the J gene TRBJ1-3; maybe TRBD1 (5 bases). With 5 bases removed from V and 0 bases from J, the gap between germline ends came to 8 bases. The CDR3 runs 14 residues. Germline assignment: CDR1 MNHEY and CDR2 SMNVEV (reference sequence). CDR3 residues: CASSPTVSGNTIYF. CDR3 nucleotide sequence: TGTGCCAGCAGTCCGACAGTCTCTGGAAACACCATATATTTT.

This clonotype was recorded many times. The V and J genes are TRBV29-1 and TRBJ1-2; TRBD1 might be the D (6 bases). Trimming cost V 6 bases and J 4 bases, with 12 bases left between them. Germline V gene data show CDR1 as SQVTM and CDR2 as ANQGSEA. The CDR3 has 12 residues. Here the CDR3 DNA reads TGCAGCGTGGGGGACACAACCTATGGCTACACCTTC. Its protein is CSVGDTTYGYTF.

There are many counts of this clonotype. The gene calls are TRBV20-1 and TRBJ2-7, with 12 bases that match TRBD2. With 5 bases clipped from V and 5 bases from J, the junction kept 7 bases outside the gene matches. The CDR3 spans 14 residues. CDR1 DFQATT and CDR2 SNEGSKA come from the germline V gene (reference sequence). The CDR3 region is CSALRTSGTHEQYF. The CDR3 DNA is TGCAGTGCTCTTCGGACTAGCGGGACCCACGAGCAGTACTTC.

The table lists this clonotype with many counts. The rearrangement uses TRBV5-1 and TRBJ2-7; 7 nucleotides align to TRBD1. Germline loops: CDR1 SGHRS, CDR2 YFSETQ. The CDR3 runs 14 residues. Germline trimming cut 0 bases from V and 2 bases from J; bases unmatched to any gene: 2. CDR3: CASSLVDRTYEQYF. The DNA for the CDR3 is TGCGCCAGCAGCTTGGTGGACAGGACCTACGAGCAGTACTTC. The whole variable domain, filled in from reference TRBV5-1 and TRBJ2-7, reads KAGVTQTPRYLIKTRGQQVTLSCSPISGHRSVSWYQQTPGQGLQFLFEYFSETQRNKGNFPGRFSGRQFSNSRSEMNVSTLELGDSALYLCASSLVDRTYEQYFGPGTRLTVT.

This clonotype has ten or more counts. The chain is built from TRBV20-1 and TRBJ1-1; TRBD1 might be the D (5 bases). The CDR3 loop spans 16 amino acids. The germline gives CDR1 DFQATT, CDR2 SNEGSKA (reference sequence). The V end lost 5 bases, the J end lost 1 base, and 20 bases lay between the germline ends. CDR3: CSAPDAPGTWNTEAFF. The CDR3 nucleotides read TGCAGTGCTCCCGATGCTCCAGGGACGTGGAACACTGAAGCTTTCTTT.

This clonotype came up many times. V is TRBV11-2 and J is TRBJ1-1, with D tentatively TRBD1 (5 bases). Trimming took 3 bases from V and 5 from J, leaving 7 bases between them. From germline, CDR1 is SGHAT and CDR2 FQNNGV. The CDR3 runs 12 residues. The DNA of the CDR3 is TGTGCCAGCAGCTTCAGGGATACTGAAGCTTTCTTT. Protein product: CASSFRDTEAFF.

This clonotype showed up many times. The rearrangement links TRBV20-1 to TRBJ2-7, with TRBD2 matching over 9 bases. This CDR3 has 17 residues. Germline CDR1 is DFQATT and CDR2 is SNEGSKA (reference sequence). The CDR3 sequence is CSFPRPTGLAGTYEQYF. The DNA of the CDR3 is TGCAGCTTCCCACGGCCGACCGGGCTAGCGGGAACCTACGAGCAGTACTTC.

This clonotype was counted many times. The V call is TRBV11-2, the J call TRBJ2-2; possible D gene TRBD1, 6 bases. Trimming removed 4 bases at V and 0 bases at J, with 18 bases between. Germline lookup yields CDR1 SGHAT and CDR2 FQNNGV. This CDR3 has 18 amino acids. The CDR3 loop is CASSSFVGDKTNTGELFF. For the CDR3, the DNA is TGTGCCAGCAGCTCCTTTGTGGGGGACAAGACGAACACCGGGGAGCTGTTTTTT.